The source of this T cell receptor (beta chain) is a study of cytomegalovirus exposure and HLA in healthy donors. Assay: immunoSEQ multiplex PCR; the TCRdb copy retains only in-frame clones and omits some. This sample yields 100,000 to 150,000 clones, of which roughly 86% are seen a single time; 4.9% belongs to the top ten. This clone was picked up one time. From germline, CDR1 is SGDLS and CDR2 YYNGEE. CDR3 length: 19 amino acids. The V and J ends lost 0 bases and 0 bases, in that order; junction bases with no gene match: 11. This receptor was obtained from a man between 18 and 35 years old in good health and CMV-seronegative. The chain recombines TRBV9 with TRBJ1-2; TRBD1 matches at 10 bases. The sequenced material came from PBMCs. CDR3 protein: CASSVAVTGQGNSNYGYTF. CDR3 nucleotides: TGTGCCAGCAGCGTAGCTGTTACGGGACAGGGGAACTCTAACTATGGCTACACCTTC.